This entry features one T cell receptor (beta chain) sequence. In germline, CDR1 is MGHRA, CDR2 YSYEKL. Trimming took 4 bases from V and 9 from J; bases not matched to a gene: 10. The CDR3 sequence is 16 residues long. The sample comes from a study of T cell changes during pregnancy in multiple sclerosis. The table came from immunoSEQ multiplex PCR; TCRdb's copy has only in-frame clones and leaves some out. The sample includes 20,000 to 25,000 clones, 86% of them seen just once. The source is a female donor in good health, enrolled as a control in a pregnancy study. The sample was CD8+ T cells from peripheral blood mononuclear cells, taken in the first trimester of pregnancy. The chain uses TRBV4-1 and TRBJ2-1; 12 nucleotides align to TRBD2. In nucleotides, the CDR3 is TGCGCCAGCAGCCCCGGACTAGCGGGGTCCTTCGGTGAGCAGTTCTTC. It yields the protein CASSPGLAGSFGEQFF.